Below, 3 T cell receptor beta chains from the same sample are listed, as sequenced in a study of blood T cell repertoires in COVID-19. The assay was immunoSEQ multiplex PCR, and TCRdb's table has in-frame clones only and misses some. Of 200,000 or so clones listed, 82% are singletons. The material sequenced was peripheral blood. The receptors come from a human donor with acute or convalescent COVID-19. The donor label of this sample is uncertain.

The V gene is TRBV30, the J gene TRBJ1-1; TRBD1 aligns across 7 bases. There are 16 residues in the CDR3. Germline V lookup: CDR1 GTSNPN, CDR2 SVGIG (reference sequence). The V segment lost 2 bases and the J segment 0 bases; nucleotides outside the gene matches: 9. In DNA, the CDR3 is TGTGCCTGGAGTCTGGGTACAGGGGCAATGAACACTGAAGCTTTCTTT. Its translation is CAWSLGTGAMNTEAFF.

This sequence joins TRBV29-1 and TRBJ1-1, with TRBD1 as a possible D gene (6 bases). Germline CDR1 reads SQVTM; CDR2 reads ANQGSEA. CDR3 length: 13 residues. The V gene lost 7 bases and the J gene lost 4 bases, with 16 bases spanning the gap. As DNA, the CDR3 is TGCAGCGCCATACAGGGTGGGTTCACTGAAGCTTTCTTT. Translated: CSAIQGGFTEAFF.

The chain links TRBV2 to TRBJ1-3, with TRBD1 as a possible D gene (6 bases). This CDR3 comprises 15 residues. Between the trimmed V and J ends, which lost 3 bases and 3 bases, there was a span of 12 bases. CDR1 is SNHLY, CDR2 FYNNEI, per germline. Here the CDR3 DNA reads TGTGCCAGCAGTGACACCGGGGGGCTTGGAAACACCATATATTTT. It codes for CASSDTGGLGNTIYF.